This entry features one TCR beta chain sequence. Its antigen remains unidentified. Per-base quality was not reported, and no clone a single base away is much larger than it. This record belongs to a study of identical twins' blood T cells (dated by TCRdb to the early 2010s). Notes on the research overall: The approximately 12 libraries, six for the alpha chain and six for the beta chain, yielded around 50 million Illumina reads in total. Using next-generation sequencing, the study compared the TCR alpha and beta chain repertoires of three pairs of monozygous twins to assess how genetics influences repertoire formation. Broad study findings and their caveats: Environmental influences could not be excluded as an explanation for twin similarity, since twins were reared together. V gene usage, even among non-selected out-of-frame TCRbeta clonotypes, was reported to be markedly more similar within twin pairs than between unrelated donors. Among the most abundant TCRbeta clonotypes, each donor shared more CDR3 sequences with her twin than with unrelated donors. The number of CDR3 clonotypes shared between two donors was mainly determined by the product of the cloneset sizes of the two donors, and no clear deviation from this trend was shown by twins. The proposed role of the TCRalpha J segment in MHC recognition during thymic selection was stated to require validation by independent studies.

V is clipped by 3 bases and J by 0 bases, and the sequence between their germline boundaries is 12 bases long. The germline V gene (reference sequence) sets CDR1 to DFQATT and CDR2 to SNEGSKA. From the cysteine through the phenylalanine, the CDR3 covers 15 amino acids. Only the CDR3 DNA stays, 45 bases, in frame from base 1. Six healthy women forming three monozygous twin pairs were used as donors. All three twin pairs had been raised together and were thought likely to have encountered the same vaccines and infectious agents. RNA was isolated from peripheral blood mononuclear cells and used to prepare TCR cDNA libraries. The library was made by 5' RACE. Sequenced using an Illumina Genome Analyzer IIx. RNA-based TCR cDNA libraries were prepared by a previously described protocol with several modifications. To prevent cross-contamination, sample-specific barcodes were added to both ends of each TCR cDNA library during cDNA synthesis and amplification. The published analysis was carried out like this. Each individual had between about 95,000 and nearly 550,000 identified clonotypes, and each library contained roughly 2.2 to 4 million CDR3-containing reads. Reads with improper barcode index combinations were discarded, after which clonesets were built for each library with the MiTCR software. During the assembly of CDR3 clonotypes by MiTCR, low-quality reads were filtered or rescued and PCR and sequencing errors were corrected. Artificial out-of-frame clonotypes were mapped to in-frame sequences, with one indel allowed in the CDR3, and then removed. Similarity of V and J gene usage between donors was measured as Jensen-Shannon divergence divided by mean entropy. TCRdb itself trimmed the public reads at Q25 with fastp, ran MiXCR and retained productive beta chains. Rows are unified per CDR3 protein, each entry keeping the most common DNA and genes. These V and J calls are TCRdb output, not the study's own analysis. This sample lists hundreds of thousands of distinct CDR3 sequences; roughly 31% were detected once. More than 5.5% of the sample belongs to the ten largest clones.

The chain joins TRBV20-1 to TRBJ2-1; the D gene is possibly TRBD1, with 5 bases matching. Sequencing was performed on PBMCs. The sequence came from a woman aged 18 to 55 in good health. The base sequence is TGCAGTGCTAGTGTGGACATGAGCTCCTACAATGAGCAGTTCTTC. It is translated as CSASVDMSSYNEQFF.